Listed here are 18 T cell receptor beta chains from one sample, sequenced in a study of T cell responses to AZD1222 COVID-19 vaccine. Measured with immunoSEQ multiplex PCR; TCRdb has only the in-frame clones, and not every one. The sample consists of some 150,000 clones, 70% to 90% of them appearing once. The specimen was peripheral blood, collected 28 days after the second dose of the MenACWY control vaccine. The receptors here all came from an adult who received the MenACWY meningococcal vaccine as a control.

V is TRBV2 and J is TRBJ2-1; TRBD2 matches at 8 bases. The CDR3 contains 16 residues. The V gene's germline CDR1 is SNHLY and CDR2 FYNNEI. Trimming removed 8 bases from V and 1 base from J; junction bases left unmatched: 10. In nucleotides, the CDR3 is TGTGCCAGCGGGCAAGATACTAGCGGATCCTACAATGAGCAGTTCTTC. Translated: CASGQDTSGSYNEQFF. The full variable domain, with the rest looked up from reference TRBV2 and TRBJ2-1, is EPEVTQTPSHQVTQMGQEVILRCVPISNHLYFYWYRQILGQKVEFLVSFYNNEISEKSEIFDDQFSVERPDGSNFTLKIRSTKLEDSAMYFCASGQDTSGSYNEQFFGPGTRLTVL.

This chain links TRBV30 with TRBJ1-2; D is unresolved. CDR1 and CDR2 (germline): GTSNPN, SVGIG (reference sequence). Trimming stripped 0 bases from V and 4 bases from J, with 9 bases between. There are 13 residues in the CDR3. CDR3 nucleotides: TGTGCCTGGAGTGTAAAGGGAGGCTATGGCTACACCTTC. Its translation is CAWSVKGGYGYTF. Full variable domain (missing parts from reference TRBV30 and TRBJ1-2): SQTIHQWPATLVQPVGSPLSLECTVEGTSNPNLYWYRQAAGRGLQLLFYSVGIGQISSEVPQNLSASRPQDRQFILSSKKLLLSDSGFYLCAWSVKGGYGYTFGSGTRLTVV.

The V and J genes are TRBV5-1 and TRBJ2-5; 14 bases agree with TRBD2. This CDR3 is 16 amino acids long. Germline loops: CDR1 SGHRS, CDR2 YFSETQ. J lost 2 bases, V lost 6 bases, and 6 bases had no gene match. Here the CDR3 DNA reads TGCGCCAGCAAGGGACTAGCGGGAGATGGGCAAGAGACCCAGTACTTC. The encoded protein is CASKGLAGDGQETQYF.

The V call is TRBV7-2, the J call TRBJ1-5; D gene ambiguous. The CDR3 has 13 residues. Trimming removed 5 bases at V and 3 bases at J, with 8 bases between. Germline V lookup: CDR1 SGHTA, CDR2 FQGNSA. In DNA form, the CDR3 reads TGTGCCAGCAGCCGGGGATTCAATCAGCCCCAGCATTTT. Protein sequence: CASSRGFNQPQHF.

This chain uses TRBV6-5 with TRBJ2-5; TRBD2 matches at 11 bases. The CDR3 loop spans 14 amino acids. The J segment lost 5 bases and the V segment lost 6 bases, leaving 5 bases of the junction unmatched. Germline V gene sequence: CDR1 MNHEY, CDR2 SVGAGI. CDR3 region: CASRASGGKETQYF. In DNA, the CDR3 is TGTGCCAGCAGGGCTAGCGGGGGGAAGGAGACCCAGTACTTC.

This clone was seen only a few times. This chain links TRBV4-2 with TRBJ2-7, with D unresolved. The CDR3 has 15 residues. The V end was cut by 1 base, the J end by 6 bases, with 16 bases between. Per germline, CDR1 LGHNA and CDR2 YNFKEQ. The CDR3 DNA follows: TGTGCCAGCAGCCAAGGTGGGATCCTCACGTTCGAGCAGTACTTC. This codes for CASSQGGILTFEQYF.

This chain uses TRBV7-9 with TRBJ2-1, with D maybe TRBD2 (5 bases). The CDR3 has 17 amino acids. Germline V CDR1 and CDR2: SEHNR, FQNEAQ (reference sequence). Trimming left V 1 base short and J 4 bases short, with 17 bases between. The CDR3 here is CASSLGGAGEGYNEQFF. In DNA form, the CDR3 reads TGTGCCAGCAGCTTAGGGGGAGCAGGCGAGGGATACAATGAGCAGTTCTTC.

This clone was found once. The V and J genes are TRBV2 and TRBJ2-3; 7 positions match TRBD1. CDR1 is SNHLY, CDR2 FYNNEI, per germline. V lost 2 bases and J lost 9; bases outside the gene matches: 5. The CDR3 sequence is 13 residues long. The CDR3 sequence is CASSEIRGQTQYF. In DNA, the CDR3 is TGTGCCAGCAGTGAAATTAGGGGGCAGACGCAGTATTTT.

The CDR3 nucleotides read TGTGCCAGCAGACGACAGTTGAACACTGAAGCTTTCTTT. Amino acids: CASRRQLNTEAFF. This chain uses TRBV7-2 with TRBJ1-1; D is possibly TRBD1 (5 bases). The CDR3 loop spans 13 amino acids. Deletions cut 6 bases from V and 0 bases from J, with 8 bases between. Germline loops: CDR1 SGHTA, CDR2 FQGNSA.

The chain joins TRBV30 to TRBJ1-2; a possible D gene is TRBD1 (6 bases). Germline assignment: CDR1 GTSNPN and CDR2 SVGIG (reference sequence). The CDR3 extends over 12 amino acids. The V gene lost 4 bases and the J gene lost 2 bases, with 8 bases spanning the gap. The chain's CDR3 is CAWTGVNYGYTF. CDR3 in DNA: TGTGCCTGGACAGGGGTGAACTATGGCTACACCTTC.

The genes are TRBV12-3 or TRBV12-4 and TRBJ1-5, with D unresolved. The length of the CDR3 is 13 residues. Between the trimmed V and J ends, which lost 5 bases and 7 bases, there was a span of 12 bases. The CDR3 bases are TGTGCCAGCAGTATCGACCCCAACCAGCCCCAGCATTTT. Translation gives CASSIDPNQPQHF.

The V call is TRBV6-2 or TRBV6-3, the J call TRBJ2-2; D remains ambiguous. Germline CDR1 MNHEY, CDR2 SVGEGT. The CDR3 has 14 amino acids. V was clipped by 5 bases and J by 6 bases, with 13 bases between them. The CDR3 spells CASSLTRFAGELFF. CDR3 sequence (DNA): TGTGCCAGCAGTCTCACCCGATTCGCCGGGGAGCTGTTTTTT.

V gene TRBV11-2 combines with J gene TRBJ1-1; no reliable D call. The length of the CDR3 is 11 residues. Germline V gene data show CDR1 as SGHAT and CDR2 as FQNNGV. Trimming took off 1 base at V and 12 bases at J, with 9 bases between the two ends. CDR3 DNA: TGTGCCAGCAGCTTAGTCGCGGGAACTTTCTTT. Protein: CASSLVAGTFF.

This sequence joins TRBV7-2 and TRBJ1-5, with 7 positions matching TRBD1. V lost 1 base and J lost 4; bases outside the gene matches: 7. This CDR3 region has 16 residues. Germline V CDR1 and CDR2: SGHTA, FQGNSA. This CDR3 reads CASSLVARGTNQPQHF. The CDR3 coding sequence is TGTGCCAGCAGCTTAGTTGCCAGGGGGACGAATCAGCCCCAGCATTTT.

The genes are TRBV2 and TRBJ2-7; D gene uncertain. CDR3 length equals 11 residues. Between the trimmed V and J ends, which lost 5 bases and 6 bases, there was a span of 8 bases. Germline assignment: CDR1 SNHLY and CDR2 FYNNEI. The CDR3 DNA reads TGTGCCAGCAGTCCTGGACGCGAGCAGTACTTC. Amino acid sequence: CASSPGREQYF.

The chain joins TRBV7-9 to TRBJ2-7; D is unresolved. V lost 3 bases and J lost 3, with 15 bases in between. In germline, CDR1 is SEHNR, CDR2 FQNEAQ (reference sequence). The CDR3 totals 15 residues. The CDR3 region has the DNA TGTGCCAGCAGCTTGCCCCGACGGTCTAGCTACGAGCAGTACTTC. It yields the protein CASSLPRRSSYEQYF.

The chain carries TRBV28 and TRBJ2-1; 12 positions agree with TRBD2. CDR1 and CDR2 (germline): MDHEN, SYDVKM. V gave up 4 bases and J gave up 3 bases; unmatched junction bases: 7. The CDR3 runs to 17 residues. The CDR3 reads CASSSLLAGGIYNEQFF. CDR3 in DNA: TGTGCCAGCAGTTCCCTGCTAGCGGGAGGGATCTACAATGAGCAGTTCTTC.

J is TRBJ1-2 and V is TRBV6-5; unclear D gene. Trimming left V 6 bases short and J 8 bases short, with 19 bases between. CDR3 length: 14 residues. Germline CDR1 is MNHEY and CDR2 is SVGAGI. CDR3 amino acids: CASSPDWEPGGYTF. CDR3 bases: TGTGCCAGCAGCCCCGATTGGGAGCCGGGGGGCTACACCTTC.